This T cell receptor (beta chain) came from a study of identical twins. Study-wide points: Low generation probability was overrepresented in out-of-frame alpha sequences shared by twins. Excess sharing between twins was weaker in beta out-of-frame sequences. Cord blood beta clonotypes that were abundant carried fewer insertions, and memory repertoires showed no such trend.

Comments on this clonotype: The antigen remains unidentified.

A universal primer binding site was introduced by template switching. The final cDNA contained unique molecular identifiers. Via MiXCR, TCRdb re-called the 5' RACE reads, giving one row per CDR3 protein. The sample holds approximately 690,000 distinct CDR3 sequences, around 6% seen once. Trimming removed 2 bases from V and 1 base from J, with 11 bases in between. This CDR3 spans 15 amino acids. Germline V gene data show CDR1 as SGHNT and CDR2 as YYREEE (reference sequence). The sequenced sample was naive T cells sorted from blood. The V and J genes are TRBV5-4 and TRBJ2-3; D unclear. The clonotype originates from a man aged 18 to 30 in good health. The CDR3 region is CASSLPPAGTDTQYF. CDR3 bases: TGTGCCAGCAGCTTACCCCCGGCTGGCACAGATACGCAGTATTTT.